This TCR beta chain was observed in a study of T cells in Graves' hyperthyroidism and ophthalmopathy. This clonotype was counted ten times or more. What was amplified from RNA transcripts were TCR beta CDR3 regions. Primed by the HTBI set, a first-round RT-PCR was run on the TCR CDR3. TCRdb re-called the multiplex PCR reads with MiXCR, one entry per CDR3 protein. The table lists around 620,000 distinct CDR3 sequences, 40% to 55% of them singletons, with under 20% in the top ten. The germline CDR1 and CDR2 sequences are SGHDT and YYEEEE. V was cut by 2 bases and J by 4 bases, with 13 bases left in between. The length of the CDR3 is 15 residues.

The V and J genes are TRBV5-6 and TRBJ1-3; D might be TRBD1 (6 bases). The sequence derives from an adult woman with Graves' disease, either hyperthyroidism or ophthalmopathy (not recorded which). The source material was peripheral blood or thyroid tissue (not recorded which). In DNA form, the CDR3 reads TGTGCCAGCAGCTTCACAGGGATCGGCGGAAACACCATATATTTT. Translated: CASSFTGIGGNTIYF.